This T cell receptor beta chain was identified in a study of control samples from healthy donors and cancer patients. The CDR3 is 12 amino acids. Germline V gene sequence: CDR1 MDHEN, CDR2 SYDVKM. V lost 6 bases and J lost 6, with 12 bases in between. Produced via immunoSEQ multiplex PCR; TCRdb's table is partial and in-frame only. The sample contains roughly 450,000 clones, around 90% of which appear only once. The sample consisted of PBMCs. The chain couples TRBV28 to TRBJ2-7; D might be TRBD1 (6 bases). The sequence derives from a man in his forties with head and neck cancer. The CDR3 DNA reads as TGTGCCAGCAGCCCAGGACAGATCGAGCAGTACTTC. Its translation is CASSPGQIEQYF.